The source of this TCR beta chain is a study of PD-1 blockade in classical Hodgkin lymphoma. Whole-study results and caveats: Complete responders possessed baseline diversity comparable to newly diagnosed patients. The study found that TCR diversity rose significantly by C4D1 in CD4+ but not CD8+ cells.

Time point noted: cycle 4 day 1 (C4D1), after more than 5 weeks of nivolumab. Autologous stem cell transplantation was followed by relapse in every patient, and brentuximab vedotin exposure varied. Starting with thawed PBMCs, CD4+ T cells were purified by magnetic negative selection. Patients showed best responses of complete response, partial response or progressive disease. Sequencing used immunoSEQ multiplex PCR; TCRdb keeps in-frame clones, though not all of them. The sample lists around 26,000 clones; around 75% were seen once. Remarks on this clone: Its antigen is not known.

The TCR comes from a human donor with classical Hodgkin lymphoma. The sample here was CD4+ T cells from blood, taken before the fourth cycle of nivolumab.

CDR3 coding DNA: TGTGCCAGCAGCCGAGGACAGGGCCACCAAGAGACCCAGTACTTC. It specifies CASSRGQGHQETQYF. The chain links TRBV7-6 to TRBJ2-5; 8 bases align to TRBD1. CDR1 is SGHVS, CDR2 FNYEAQ, per germline. The ends lost 5 bases at V and 0 bases at J; junction bases unmatched: 5. The CDR3 loop spans 15 amino acids.